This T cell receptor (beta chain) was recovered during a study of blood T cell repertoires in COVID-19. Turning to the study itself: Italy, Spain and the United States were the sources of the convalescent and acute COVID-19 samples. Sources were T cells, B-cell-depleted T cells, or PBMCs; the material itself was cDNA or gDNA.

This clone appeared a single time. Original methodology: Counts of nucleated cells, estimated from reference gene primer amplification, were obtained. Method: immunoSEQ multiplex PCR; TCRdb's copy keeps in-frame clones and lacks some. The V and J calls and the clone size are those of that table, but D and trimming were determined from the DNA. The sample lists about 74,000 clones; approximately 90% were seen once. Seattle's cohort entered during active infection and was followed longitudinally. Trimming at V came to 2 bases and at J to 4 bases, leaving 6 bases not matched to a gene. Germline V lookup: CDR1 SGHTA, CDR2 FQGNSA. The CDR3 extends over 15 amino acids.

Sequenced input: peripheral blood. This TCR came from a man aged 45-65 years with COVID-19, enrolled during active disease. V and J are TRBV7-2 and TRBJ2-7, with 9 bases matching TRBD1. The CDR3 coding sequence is TGTGCCAGCAGCTTAAGACCGGGACAGGGATACGAGCAGTACTTC. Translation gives CASSLRPGQGYEQYF.